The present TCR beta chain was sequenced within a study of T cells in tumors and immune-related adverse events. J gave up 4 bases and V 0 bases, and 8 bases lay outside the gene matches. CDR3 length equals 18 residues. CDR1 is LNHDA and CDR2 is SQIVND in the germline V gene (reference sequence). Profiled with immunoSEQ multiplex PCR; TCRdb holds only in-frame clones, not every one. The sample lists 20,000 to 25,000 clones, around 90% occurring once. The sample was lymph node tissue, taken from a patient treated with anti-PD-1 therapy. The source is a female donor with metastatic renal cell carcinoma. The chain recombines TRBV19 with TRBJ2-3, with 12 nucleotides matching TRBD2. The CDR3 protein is CASSIDHSSGRGPDTQYF. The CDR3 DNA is TGTGCCAGTAGTATAGACCATTCTAGCGGGAGGGGCCCAGATACGCAGTATTTT.